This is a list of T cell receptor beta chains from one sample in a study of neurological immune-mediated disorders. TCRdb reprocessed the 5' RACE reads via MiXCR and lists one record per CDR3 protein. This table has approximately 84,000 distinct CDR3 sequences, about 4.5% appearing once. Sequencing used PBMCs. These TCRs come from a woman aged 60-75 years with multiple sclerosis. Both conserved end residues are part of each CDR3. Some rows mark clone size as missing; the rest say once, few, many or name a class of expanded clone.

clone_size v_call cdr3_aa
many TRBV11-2 CASSLTGTGGNEQFF
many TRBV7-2 CASSLGRRQGLETQYF
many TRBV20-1 CSAGTGGQETQYF
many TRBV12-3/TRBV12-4 CASTPAGVYNEQFF
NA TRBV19 CASSINHGYNEQFF
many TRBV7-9 CASSLAGVTSYEQYF
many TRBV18 CASSQGQGRSGNTIYF
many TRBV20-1 CSADPSGGEKLFF
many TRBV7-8 CASARSGRTGNSYEQYF
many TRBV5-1 CASSRETGSSYEQYF
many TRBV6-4 CASSEYDRGESPLHF
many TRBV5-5 CASSLEQQETQYF
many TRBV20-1 CSVPRGGAGYGYTF
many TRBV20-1 CSARAGVAPGTGELFF
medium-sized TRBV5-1 CASSGTSGEGETQYF
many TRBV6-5 CASRTSGGIGEQFF
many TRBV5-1 CASSSSTDTQYF
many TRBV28 CASSSPSQGLGLNEQYF